The rows below give T cell receptor beta chains drawn from one sample of a study of cytomegalovirus exposure and HLA in healthy donors. Some clones are missing from TCRdb's copy, which holds only in-frame ones; the method was immunoSEQ multiplex PCR. Altogether about 72,000 clones are present, approximately 78% being singletons, with the ten largest covering approximately 7%. Material for sequencing was PBMCs. These receptors were obtained from a human donor in good health. Both conserved end residues are part of each CDR3. A D gene is named only where the DNA matches it firmly. Clone size is given for some rows only: seen once, a few or many times, or a class if the clone is expanded.

TRBJ1-1	TRBV14	NA	NA	TGTGCCAGCAGCCAAGTAGGGGGTGCCTGTGAAGCTTTCTTT	CASSQVGGACEAFF
TRBJ2-2	TRBV9	TRBD2	once	TGTGCCAGCAGCGTCTTCGGGGGGGACACCGGGGAGCTGTTTTTT	CASSVFGGDTGELFF
TRBJ2-7	TRBV27	NA	NA	TGTGCCAGCAGTTTGGTTCAGGGATCCAACGAGCAGTACTTC	CASSLVQGSNEQYF
TRBJ2-7	TRBV9	TRBD2	NA	TGTGCCAGCAGCGCTGGGACTAGCGGCTACGAGCAGTACTTC	CASSAGTSGYEQYF
TRBJ1-6	TRBV6-4	TRBD1	few	TGTGCCAGCAGCCCCGACAGGGGTAATTCACCCCTCCACTTT	CASSPDRGNSPLHF
TRBJ2-7	TRBV6-4	TRBD1	NA	TGTGCCAGCAGCGAGGACAGGAGGTCCTACGAGCAGTACTTC	CASSEDRRSYEQYF
TRBJ1-2	TRBV6-1	TRBD1	NA	TGTGCCAGCTGGTCCCGGGACAGGGCGGCTGGCTACACCTTC	CASWSRDRAAGYTF
TRBJ2-1	TRBV9	NA	NA	TGTGCCAGCACCCGAGTTGGTAGTCCTGAGCAGTTCTTC	CASTRVGSPEQFF
TRBJ2-3	TRBV6-6	NA	NA	TGTGCCAGCAGTTACTCTCACCCCAGGAGCACAGATACGCAGTATTTT	CASSYSHPRSTDTQYF
TRBJ1-6	TRBV4-1	NA	NA	TGCGCCAGCAGCCAAGATTTTTCCTACCGACCCCTCCACTTT	CASSQDFSYRPLHF
TRBJ1-1	TRBV9	NA	NA	TGTGCCAGCAGCCCTTATCGGAACACTGAAGCTTTCTTT	CASSPYRNTEAFF
TRBJ2-3	TRBV1	NA	NA	TGCACCAGCAGCCAGAAGCGGGGGGTTGTAACAGATACGCAGTATTTT	CTSSQKRGVVTDTQYF
TRBJ2-3	TRBV15	NA	few	TGTGCCACCAGCAGAGATATCTCCTCCCATACGCAGTATTTT	CATSRDISSHTQYF
TRBJ2-7	TRBV5-1	TRBD1	few	TGCGCCAGCAGCCCGGGGACAGAGATGCAGTACTTC	CASSPGTEMQYF
TRBJ1-1	TRBV7-2	NA	NA	TGTGCCAGCAGCTTGCCGGGACACCTGAACACTGAAGCTTTCTTT	CASSLPGHLNTEAFF
TRBJ2-1	TRBV5-1	NA	NA	TGCGCCAGCAGCCTTCAGACTGGGGCGAGCTCCTACAATGAGCAGTTCTTC	CASSLQTGASSYNEQFF
TRBJ1-2	TRBV7-2	NA	NA	TGTGCCAGCAGTCCCAGCGGAACTAACTATGGCTACCCCTTC	CASSPSGTNYGYPF
TRBJ2-6	TRBV7-3	TRBD1	NA	TGTGCCAGCAGCCCACTATTGCAGGGGGTTAGTTTGGCTGGGGCCAACGTCCTGACTTTC	CASSPLLQGVSLAGANVLTF
TRBJ2-3	TRBV5-5	NA	NA	TGTGCCAGCAGCTTGCAGGTTGGAGATACGCAGTATTTT	CASSLQVGDTQYF
TRBJ1-2	TRBV5-1	NA	NA	TGCGCCAGCTCGGAGGGAGGTAACTATGGCTACACCTTC	CASSEGGNYGYTF
TRBJ2-7	TRBV5-4	NA	NA	TGTGCCAGCAGCTTAATACCCGGGGGCGGGAGCATGTACGAGCAGTACTTC	CASSLIPGGGSMYEQYF
TRBJ2-1	TRBV30	TRBD2	NA	TGTGCCTTTTCTAGCGGGGGGGCCAATGAGCAGTTCTTC	CAFSSGGANEQFF
TRBJ2-4	TRBV27	TRBD2	NA	TGTGCCAGCAGTTCCGGGGGGGGGCCCGGGAAAAACATTCAGTACTTC	CASSSGGGPGKNIQYF
TRBJ1-4	TRBV5-6	NA	NA	TGTGCCAGCAGCATTTGGGCCGACAGAATAAGTACAACTAATGAAAAACTGTTTTTT	CASSIWADRISTTNEKLFF
TRBJ1-2	TRBV4-3	NA	once	TGCGCCAGCAGCCAAGATACAGGACGTTATGGCTACACCTTC	CASSQDTGRYGYTF
TRBJ2-3	TRBV10-1	NA	NA	TGCGCCACCCTGGAGACAGGCCTCACAGATACGCAGTATTTT	CATLETGLTDTQYF
TRBJ2-2	TRBV2	TRBD1	NA	TGTGCCAGCAGTGAGGACAGGGGGAGGGAGCTGTTTTTT	CASSEDRGRELFF
TRBJ1-2	TRBV10-3	NA	NA	TGTGCCATCAGTGCTTCAGCGGACTATGGCTACACCTTC	CAISASADYGYTF
TRBJ2-7	TRBV6-1	NA	few	TGTGCCAGCAGCTTCGGACAGAACTACGAGCAGTACTTC	CASSFGQNYEQYF
TRBJ2-7	TRBV5-4	NA	NA	TGTGCCAGCAGCTTCCAGGGACAACCCTACGAGCAGTACTTC	CASSFQGQPYEQYF
TRBJ1-4	TRBV18	TRBD1	NA	TGTGCCAGCTCATTCCGACAGGGGGCCTCGGATGTTCCTAATGAAAAACTGTTTTTT	CASSFRQGASDVPNEKLFF
TRBJ2-7	TRBV5-1	NA	NA	TGCGCCAGCATCCAAATTTGGGGGGATCTATACGAGCAGTACTTC	CASIQIWGDLYEQYF
TRBJ2-7	TRBV19	TRBD1	few	TGTGCCAGTAGTAGGGACAGGGGTTGCGAGCAGTACTTC	CASSRDRGCEQYF
TRBJ1-1	TRBV5-1	NA	NA	TGCGCCAGCAGCTTTTGGGGAGGGAACACTGAAGCTTTCTTT	CASSFWGGNTEAFF
TRBJ1-2	TRBV14	NA	NA	TGTGCCAGCGGTTTTGGGCGCGAGCGGGGCTACACCTTC	CASGFGRERGYTF
TRBJ1-5	TRBV2	NA	once	TGTGCCAGCAGCCGAAGGGAGGTGCCCCAGCATTTT	CASSRREVPQHF
TRBJ1-4	TRBV5-1	NA	NA	TGCGCCAGCTCTAGGGGTAGAACTAATGAAAAACTGTTTTTT	CASSRGRTNEKLFF
TRBJ1-3	TRBV7-8	TRBD1	NA	TGTGCCAGCAGTTCACAACAGGGGGCAGCTGGAAACACCATATATTTT	CASSSQQGAAGNTIYF
TRBJ1-2	TRBV4-3	NA	few	TGCGCCAGCAGCCAAGCCCTACAGGGAGACTATGGCTACACCTTC	CASSQALQGDYGYTF
TRBJ1-1	TRBV6-1	TRBD1	NA	TGTGCCAGCAGCCCTGCCCAGGGGGGAGCTTTCTTT	CASSPAQGGAFF